This record covers a single TCR beta chain. Its antigen is currently unknown. Measured with immunoSEQ multiplex PCR; TCRdb has only the in-frame clones, and not every one. Of about 15,000 clones listed, more than 70% are singletons. The sample comes from a study of chemoradiotherapy in HPV16-positive cancers. General study points: Candidate HPV-specific clones and E7-related TCR motifs grew in tumor during treatment. Only a couple of HPV16-positive patients supplied the functional HPV-specificity definition. HPV-responsive T-cell expansion during chemoradiotherapy was linked to improved recurrence-free survival in HPV16-positive patients.

CDR3 length: 15 amino acids. Germline V lookup: CDR1 SGHAT, CDR2 FQNNGV. Trimming pared 0 bases from V and 2 bases from J, leaving 10 bases between. The material was tumor tissue, obtained from a patient who underwent chemoradiotherapy. J is TRBJ1-2 and V is TRBV11-2; D is undetermined. The receptor's source is a human donor with HPV-associated anogenital cancer. The CDR3 region has the DNA TGTGCCAGCAGCTTAGATCACACAGACAACTATGGCTACACCTTC. It specifies CASSLDHTDNYGYTF. Together with reference TRBV11-2 and TRBJ1-2, the CDR3 gives the full variable domain: EAGVAQSPRYKIIEKRQSVAFWCNPISGHATLYWYQQILGQGPKLLIQFQNNGVVDDSQLPKDRFSAERLKGVDSTLKIQPAKLEDSAVYLCASSLDHTDNYGYTFGSGTRLTVV.